These 5 T cell receptor beta chains came from one sample sequenced in a study of T cells in Graves' hyperthyroidism and ophthalmopathy. RNA transcripts were the template for amplifying TCR beta CDR3 regions. Researchers ran a first-round RT-PCR on the TCR CDR3 using the HTBI primer set. TCRdb redid the calling of the multiplex PCR reads with MiXCR, one entry per CDR3 protein. The repertoire includes around 500,000 distinct CDR3 sequences, 15% to 20% of them detected once, and 25% to 35% sits in the top ten. The sequenced sample consisted of blood. All receptors come from a woman aged 25 to 45 with Graves' ophthalmopathy.

J is TRBJ1-1 and V is TRBV29-1, with D possibly being TRBD1 (6 bases). Germline-derived CDR1 and CDR2 are SQVTM and ANQGSEA. Deletions cut 4 bases from V and 5 bases from J, with 17 bases between. The CDR3 contains 14 residues. The CDR3 nucleotides are TGCAGCGTTGCGATAGGGGGAGGAGGGACTGAAGCTTTCTTT. Its translation: CSVAIGGGGTEAFF.

The rearrangement links TRBV30 to TRBJ2-7, with D tentatively TRBD2 (6 bases). V shed 0 bases and J shed 6 bases, with 15 bases lying between them. The V gene's germline CDR1 is GTSNPN and CDR2 SVGIG (reference sequence). This CDR3 is built from 14 residues. The CDR3 spells CAWSVAGTAGEQYF. CDR3 DNA sequence: TGTGCCTGGAGTGTTGCCGGAACAGCGGGCGAGCAGTACTTC.

The sample holds many counts of this clonotype. The chain couples TRBV12-3 or TRBV12-4 to TRBJ2-2; 12 nucleotides agree with TRBD2. After removal of 6 bases from V and 1 base from J, the junction contained 3 bases not matched to a gene. CDR3 size: 16 residues. Here the CDR3 reads CASSRTSGKNTGELFF. For the CDR3, the DNA is TGTGCCAGCAGCCGGACTAGCGGGAAGAACACCGGGGAGCTGTTTTTT.

This clonotype was seen many times. The chain uses TRBV4-3 and TRBJ2-7; 7 positions agree with TRBD2. With V trimmed by 0 bases and J by 5 bases, 13 bases remained unmatched. This CDR3 has 17 amino acids. Germline V gene sequence: CDR1 LGHNA, CDR2 YSLEER. The DNA for the CDR3 is TGCGCCAGCAGCCAAGATCTAATGGGACTATGGTCCCACGAGCAGTACTTC. Its protein is CASSQDLMGLWSHEQYF.

The V and J genes are TRBV19 and TRBJ2-1; tentative D call: TRBD1 (6 bases). The germline V gene encodes CDR1 LNHDA and CDR2 SQIVND (reference sequence). This CDR3 spans 19 amino acids. The V gene lost 0 bases and the J gene lost 8 bases, with 26 bases spanning the gap. The DNA of the CDR3 is TGTGCCAGTAGTATAGATCCCAATACAGGGCCAACCTCGAAGCATGAGCAGTTCTTC. The encoded protein is CASSIDPNTGPTSKHEQFF.